This passage covers 28 T cell receptor beta chains from one sample sequenced in a study of blood T cell repertoires in COVID-19. The assay was immunoSEQ multiplex PCR, and TCRdb's table has in-frame clones only and misses some. The sample lists hundreds of thousands of clones, 65% to 90% occurring once. Sequenced: peripheral blood. The receptors were sampled from a middle-aged man with COVID-19, enrolled during active disease.

CDR3 sequence reads: CASSSIYGREFYEQYF. The CDR3 region has the DNA TGTGCCAGCAGTTCAATCTACGGACGGGAATTCTACGAGCAGTACTTC. The chain joins TRBV27 to TRBJ2-7; D is perhaps TRBD2 (5 bases). V lost 4 bases, J lost 3 bases, and 19 bases lay in between. Germline V gene sequence: CDR1 MNHEY, CDR2 SMNVEV (reference sequence). The CDR3 runs 16 residues.

There are a few counts of this clone. This chain connects TRBV4-1 to TRBJ2-2; a weak D match, TRBD1 (6 bases). This CDR3 contains 15 residues. The V and J ends lost 3 bases and 3 bases respectively, with 11 bases between them. The germline V gene encodes CDR1 MGHRA and CDR2 YSYEKL. CDR3 DNA sequence: TGCGCCAGCAGCCACGGTCCAGGGGACACCGGGGAGCTGTTTTTT. The encoded protein is CASSHGPGDTGELFF.

The genes are TRBV6-2 or TRBV6-3 and TRBJ2-7, with TRBD1 matching over 7 bases. V dropped 5 bases and J dropped 0; count of bases not matched to a gene: 10. The CDR3 sequence is 16 residues long. The V gene's germline CDR1 is MNHEY and CDR2 SVGEGT. The CDR3 bases are TGTGCCAGCAGTCGAGGGGGACAGTCTCTCTCCTACGAGCAGTACTTC. Translating gives CASSRGGQSLSYEQYF.

The chain combines TRBV6-6 with TRBJ2-5, with TRBD1 matching over 9 bases. The junction had 7 bases not matched to a gene; V was cut back by 6 bases and J by 2 bases. Germline CDR1 MNHNY, CDR2 SVGAGI (reference sequence). This CDR3 region has 15 residues. CDR3 sequence reads: CASRLVGTGQETQYF. CDR3 nucleotides: TGTGCCAGCAGGTTGGTCGGGACAGGGCAAGAGACCCAGTACTTC.

As DNA, the CDR3 is TGTGCCAGCAGCGTCGGGGGACAGGCTATCTACGAGCAGTACTTC. It encodes CASSVGGQAIYEQYF. V usage is TRBV3-1 (or the pseudogene TRBV3-2) and J usage is TRBJ2-7, with 8 bases that match TRBD1. V gave up 5 bases and J gave up 3 bases; unmatched junction bases: 9. The CDR3 is 15 amino acids. Germline V gene lookup returns CDR1 LGHDT and CDR2 YNNKEL (reference sequence).

The chain carries TRBV18 and TRBJ2-1, with 7 positions matching TRBD2. The CDR3 sequence is 16 residues long. V was clipped by 3 bases and J by 7 bases; unmatched bases: 12. Germline lookup yields CDR1 KGHSH and CDR2 LQKENI. CDR3 nucleotides: TGTGCCAGCTCACCCGAACTAGCGTTTTCCGCAAATGAGCAGTTCTTC. Encoded protein: CASSPELAFSANEQFF.

The chain recombines TRBV5-1 with TRBJ2-2, with 9 bases aligning to TRBD1. This CDR3 comprises 15 residues. V was pared by 4 bases and J by 4 bases, with 5 bases of the junction left unmatched. The germline V gene has CDR1 SGHRS and CDR2 YFSETQ. CDR3 loop: CASSQGQGSTGELFF. In nucleotides, the CDR3 is TGCGCCAGCAGCCAAGGACAGGGGAGCACCGGGGAGCTGTTTTTT.

V gene TRBV30 combines with J gene TRBJ2-4; 7 positions agree with TRBD1. With 1 base clipped from V and 6 bases from J, the junction kept 6 bases outside the gene matches. Germline lookup yields CDR1 GTSNPN and CDR2 SVGIG (reference sequence). The CDR3 is 14 residues long. The CDR3 bases are TGTGCCTGGAGTGCTCACAGGGGAAGAAACATTCAGTACTTC. This gives the protein CAWSAHRGRNIQYF.

Only a few counts were recorded for this clone. The chain recombines TRBV19 with TRBJ1-5; D not certain. This CDR3 has 12 residues. Germline CDR1 reads LNHDA; CDR2 reads SQIVND (reference sequence). The V gene lost 8 bases and the J gene lost 7 bases, with 12 bases spanning the gap. CDR3 DNA: TGTGCCAGTCGGACTTCATCACAGCCCCAGCATTTT. This gives the protein CASRTSSQPQHF. Combining the CDR3 with reference TRBV19 and TRBJ1-5 gives the whole variable domain DGGITQSPKYLFRKEGQNVTLSCEQNLNHDAMYWYRQDPGQGLRLIYYSQIVNDFQKGDIAEGYSVSREKKESFPLTVTSAQKNPTAFYLCASRTSSQPQHFGDGTRLSIL.

The chain couples TRBV5-6 to TRBJ1-2, with TRBD1 matching over 9 bases. V lost 2 bases, J lost 7 bases, and 3 bases stayed unmatched. The germline CDR1 and CDR2 sequences are SGHDT and YYEEEE. The CDR3 contains 13 residues. The CDR3 bases are TGTGCCAGCAGCTTCACAGGGGGCCGTGGCTACACCTTC. Translated, it gives CASSFTGGRGYTF.

This rearrangement joins TRBV28 to TRBJ2-7; TRBD1 matches 12 bases. Per the germline V gene, CDR1 is MDHEN and CDR2 is SYDVKM. The CDR3 sequence is 15 residues long. The V segment lost 5 bases and the J segment 7 bases; nucleotides outside the gene matches: 9. CDR3 DNA: TGTGCCAGCAGTCGAACCGGGACAGGGGGCCGGGAGCAGTACTTC. It translates to CASSRTGTGGREQYF.

This clone was observed a handful of times. This CDR3 is CASSESEVTRDTQYF. The CDR3 DNA follows: TGTGCCAGCAGTGAATCTGAGGTCACGCGAGATACGCAGTATTTT. V usage is TRBV6-4 and J usage is TRBJ2-3; the D is unclear. Germline assignment: CDR1 MRHNA and CDR2 SNTAGT. There are 15 residues in the CDR3. V lost 3 bases to trimming and J lost 5 bases, with 15 bases between them.

The V call is TRBV13, the J call TRBJ2-7; the D gene is possibly TRBD1 (7 bases). This CDR3 has 14 amino acids. V lost 5 bases, J lost 5 bases, and 16 bases lay in between. Germline assignment: CDR1 PRHDT and CDR2 FYEKMQ (reference sequence). The DNA of the CDR3 is TGTGCCAGCAGCGCGACAGGGAGGCAGGACGAGCAGTACTTC. Its translation is CASSATGRQDEQYF. The full variable domain, with the rest looked up from reference TRBV13 and TRBJ2-7, is AAGVIQSPRHLIKEKRETATLKCYPIPRHDTVYWYQQGPGQDPQFLISFYEKMQSDKGSIPDRFSAQQFSDYHSELNMSSLELGDSALYFCASSATGRQDEQYFGPGTRLTVT.

The J gene is TRBJ1-4, the V gene TRBV30; no reliable D call. Germline CDR1 and CDR2: GTSNPN and SVGIG (reference sequence). V dropped 0 bases and J dropped 7 bases, with 6 bases sitting between them. CDR3 length equals 12 residues. This chain's CDR3 is CAWSVLAEKLFF. The CDR3 coding sequence is TGTGCCTGGAGTGTACTCGCTGAAAAACTGTTTTTT.

This chain connects TRBV5-1 to TRBJ1-5; the D is unclear. Between the trimmed V and J ends, which lost 2 bases and 1 base, there was a span of 10 bases. The CDR3 totals 15 residues. Germline V lookup: CDR1 SGHRS, CDR2 YFSETQ. CDR3 sequence reads: CASSFAGLSNQPQHF. CDR3 DNA: TGCGCCAGCAGCTTTGCAGGTTTAAGCAATCAGCCCCAGCATTTT. Combining the CDR3 with reference TRBV5-1 and TRBJ1-5 gives the whole variable domain KAGVTQTPRYLIKTRGQQVTLSCSPISGHRSVSWYQQTPGQGLQFLFEYFSETQRNKGNFPGRFSGRQFSNSRSEMNVSTLELGDSALYLCASSFAGLSNQPQHFGDGTRLSIL.

The genes are TRBV19 and TRBJ1-1; tentatively, D is TRBD1 (6 bases). This CDR3 is 14 amino acids long. V lost 7 bases to trimming and J lost 1 base, with 13 bases between them. Germline CDR1 and CDR2: LNHDA and SQIVND (reference sequence). The CDR3 nucleotides read TGTGCCAGTACGAGGACAGAGACGAACACTGAAGCTTTCTTT. Translation: CASTRTETNTEAFF.

The chain is built from TRBV11-3 and TRBJ2-3; TRBD1 matches at 7 bases. The V segment lost 3 bases and the J segment 7 bases; nucleotides outside the gene matches: 4. CDR1 is SGHNT, CDR2 YENEEA, per germline. The CDR3 covers 13 residues. As DNA, the CDR3 is TGTGCCAGCAGCTTCCAGACAGGGAATACGCAGTATTTT. This codes for CASSFQTGNTQYF. The full variable domain, rest sourced from reference TRBV11-3 and TRBJ2-3, is EAGVVQSPRYKIIEKKQPVAFWCNPISGHNTLYWYLQNLGQGPELLIRYENEEAVDDSQLPKDRFSAERLKGVDSTLKIQPAELGDSAVYLCASSFQTGNTQYFGPGTRLTVL.

V usage is TRBV4-3 and J usage is TRBJ2-6, with 11 positions matching TRBD2. V gave up 0 bases and J gave up 1 base; unmatched junction bases: 2. CDR1 LGHNA and CDR2 YSLEER come from the germline V gene. This CDR3 has 18 residues. This CDR3 reads CASSQDPSGGSGANVLTF. For the CDR3, the DNA is TGCGCCAGCAGCCAAGATCCTAGCGGGGGGTCTGGGGCCAACGTCCTGACTTTC.

The V call is TRBV2, the J call TRBJ1-5, with 11 bases fitting TRBD1. CDR3 length equals 15 residues. V gave up 6 bases and J gave up 6 bases; unmatched junction bases: 7. CDR1 is SNHLY and CDR2 is FYNNEI in the germline V gene. The CDR3 coding sequence is TGTGCCAGCAGACGCGGGACAGGGGGACGTCAGCCCCAGCATTTT. Translated: CASRRGTGGRQPQHF.

The CDR3 nucleotides read TGTGCCAGCAGCGGAATAGCGGGGGCGCTCACAGATACGCAGTATTTT. Translated, it gives CASSGIAGALTDTQYF. The V gene is TRBV5-4, the J gene TRBJ2-3; TRBD2 matches at 9 bases. The CDR3 is made up of 16 amino acids. The junction had 8 bases not matched to a gene; V was cut back by 4 bases and J by 2 bases. Per the germline V gene, CDR1 is SGHNT and CDR2 is YYREEE (reference sequence). Based on the CDR3 plus reference TRBV5-4 and TRBJ2-3, the full variable domain is ETGVTQSPTHLIKTRGQQVTLRCSSQSGHNTVSWYQQALGQGPQFIFQYYREEENGRGNFPPRFSGLQFPNYSSELNVNALELDDSALYLCASSGIAGALTDTQYFGPGTRLTVL.

The CDR3 loop is CASSIRTGVNYGYTF. The CDR3 DNA reads as TGTGCCAGTAGTATAAGGACAGGCGTGAACTATGGCTACACCTTC. J is TRBJ1-2 and V is TRBV19; 7 bases fit TRBD1. In germline, CDR1 is LNHDA, CDR2 SQIVND (reference sequence). This CDR3 comprises 15 residues. With V trimmed by 2 bases and J by 2 bases, 5 bases remained unmatched.

The chain carries TRBV19 and TRBJ1-6, with TRBD1 as a possible D gene (5 bases). V was trimmed by 4 bases and J by 7 bases, leaving 23 bases between them. The germline V gene encodes CDR1 LNHDA and CDR2 SQIVND (reference sequence). The CDR3 has 18 amino acids. The CDR3 region has the DNA TGTGCCAGTAGTAGTGACAGCCCATTGGGGTTCGGAAATTCACCCCTCCACTTT. It is translated as CASSSDSPLGFGNSPLHF.

The rearrangement joins TRBV2 to TRBJ1-1, with D hard to call. The CDR3 extends over 12 amino acids. Germline assignment: CDR1 SNHLY and CDR2 FYNNEI. Trimming pared 7 bases from V and 1 base from J, leaving 7 bases between. The CDR3 DNA is TGTGCCAGCACCCGACAGAACACTGAAGCTTTCTTT. It specifies CASTRQNTEAFF.

The gene calls are TRBV6-5 and TRBJ1-6, with TRBD1 identical over 7 bases. V gave up 6 bases and J gave up 5 bases; unmatched junction bases: 1. CDR3 length: 13 residues. CDR1 is MNHEY and CDR2 is SVGAGI in the germline V gene. The CDR3, as DNA: TGTGCCAGCAGGGACAGGCATAATTCACCCCTCCACTTT. This encodes CASRDRHNSPLHF.

This chain links TRBV2 with TRBJ1-1, with 7 bases aligning to TRBD1. The CDR3 loop spans 13 amino acids. The V and J ends lost 9 bases and 1 base, in that order; junction bases with no gene match: 5. The V gene's germline CDR1 is SNHLY and CDR2 FYNNEI. The CDR3 region is CARTRGTNTEAFF. The CDR3 DNA reads TGTGCCAGGACCAGGGGGACGAACACTGAAGCTTTCTTT.

The chain links TRBV15 to TRBJ2-5; a possible D gene is TRBD1 (5 bases). CDR1 and CDR2 from the germline V gene are LNHNV and YYDKDF (reference sequence). The CDR3 is 16 amino acids. V lost 3 bases to trimming and J lost 2 bases, with 16 bases between them. CDR3 sequence reads: CATSRATGFAQETQYF. The DNA for the CDR3 is TGTGCCACCAGCAGGGCTACAGGATTTGCTCAAGAGACCCAGTACTTC.

The rearrangement links TRBV9 to TRBJ1-6, with unresolved D. The CDR3 contains 14 residues. V was trimmed by 0 bases and J by 8 bases, leaving 9 bases between them. Germline-derived CDR1 and CDR2 are SGDLS and YYNGEE. This CDR3 reads CASSVEPQDSPLHF. CDR3 DNA: TGTGCCAGCAGCGTAGAACCCCAGGATTCACCCCTCCACTTT.

The V call is TRBV21-1, the J call TRBJ1-1; the DNA was not compared with TRBD1, the D call given in the table. TRBV21-1 counts as a pseudogene. This CDR3 is built from 18 residues. The CDR3 here is CASRAGKDREDCSTEAFF. CDR3 DNA: TGTGCCAGCAGGGCAGGAAAGGACAGGGAGGATTGTAGCACTGAAGCTTTCTTT.